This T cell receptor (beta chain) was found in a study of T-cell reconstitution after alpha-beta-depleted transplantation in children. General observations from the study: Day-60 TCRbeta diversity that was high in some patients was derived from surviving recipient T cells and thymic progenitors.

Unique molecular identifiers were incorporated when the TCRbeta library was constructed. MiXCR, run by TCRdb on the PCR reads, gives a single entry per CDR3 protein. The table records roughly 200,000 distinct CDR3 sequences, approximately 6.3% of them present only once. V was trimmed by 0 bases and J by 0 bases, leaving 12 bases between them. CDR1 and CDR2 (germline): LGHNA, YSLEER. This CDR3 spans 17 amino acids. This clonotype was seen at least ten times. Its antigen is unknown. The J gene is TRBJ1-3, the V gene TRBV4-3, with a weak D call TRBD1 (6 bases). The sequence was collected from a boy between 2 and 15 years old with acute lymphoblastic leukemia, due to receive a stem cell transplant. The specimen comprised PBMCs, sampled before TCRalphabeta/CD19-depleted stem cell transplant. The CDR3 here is CASSQDRQGFSGNTIYF. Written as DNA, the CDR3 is TGCGCCAGCAGCCAAGATCGGCAGGGGTTCTCTGGAAACACCATATATTTT.